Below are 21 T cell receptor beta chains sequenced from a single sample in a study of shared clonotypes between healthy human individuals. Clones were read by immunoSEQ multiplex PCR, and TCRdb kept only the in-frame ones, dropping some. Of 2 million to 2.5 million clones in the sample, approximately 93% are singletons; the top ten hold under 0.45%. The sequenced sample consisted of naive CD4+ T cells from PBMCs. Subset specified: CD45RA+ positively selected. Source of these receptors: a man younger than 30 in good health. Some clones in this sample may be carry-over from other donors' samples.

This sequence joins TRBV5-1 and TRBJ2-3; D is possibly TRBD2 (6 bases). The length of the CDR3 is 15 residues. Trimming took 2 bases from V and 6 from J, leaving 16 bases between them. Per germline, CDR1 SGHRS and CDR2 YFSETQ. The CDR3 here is CASSFSGNVEDTQYF. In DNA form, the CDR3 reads TGCGCCAGCAGCTTTAGCGGTAACGTGGAGGATACGCAGTATTTT.

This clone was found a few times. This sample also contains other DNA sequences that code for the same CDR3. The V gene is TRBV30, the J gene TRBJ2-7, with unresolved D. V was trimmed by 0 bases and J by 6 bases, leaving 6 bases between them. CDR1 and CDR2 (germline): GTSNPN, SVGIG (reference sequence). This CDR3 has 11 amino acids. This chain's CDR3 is CAWSVRSEQYF. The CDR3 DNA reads TGTGCCTGGAGTGTACGCAGCGAGCAGTACTTC. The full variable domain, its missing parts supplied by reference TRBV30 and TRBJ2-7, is SQTIHQWPATLVQPVGSPLSLECTVEGTSNPNLYWYRQAAGRGLQLLFYSVGIGQISSEVPQNLSASRPQDRQFILSSKKLLLSDSGFYLCAWSVRSEQYFGPGTRLTVT.

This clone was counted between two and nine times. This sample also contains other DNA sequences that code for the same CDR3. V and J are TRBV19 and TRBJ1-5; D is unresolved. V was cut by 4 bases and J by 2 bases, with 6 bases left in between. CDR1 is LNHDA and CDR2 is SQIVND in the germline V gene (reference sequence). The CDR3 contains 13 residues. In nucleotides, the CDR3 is TGTGCCAGTAGTACTGGGGGCAATCAGCCCCAGCATTTT. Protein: CASSTGGNQPQHF.

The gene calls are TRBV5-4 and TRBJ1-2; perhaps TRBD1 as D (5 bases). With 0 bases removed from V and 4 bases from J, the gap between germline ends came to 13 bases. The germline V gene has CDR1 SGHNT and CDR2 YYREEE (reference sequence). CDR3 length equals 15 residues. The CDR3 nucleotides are TGTGCCAGCAGCTTGGCCGTGGGGCACGTCTATGGCTACACCTTC. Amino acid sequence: CASSLAVGHVYGYTF. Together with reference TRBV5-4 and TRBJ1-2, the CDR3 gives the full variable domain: ETGVTQSPTHLIKTRGQQVTLRCSSQSGHNTVSWYQQALGQGPQFIFQYYREEENGRGNFPPRFSGLQFPNYSSELNVNALELDDSALYLCASSLAVGHVYGYTFGSGTRLTVV.

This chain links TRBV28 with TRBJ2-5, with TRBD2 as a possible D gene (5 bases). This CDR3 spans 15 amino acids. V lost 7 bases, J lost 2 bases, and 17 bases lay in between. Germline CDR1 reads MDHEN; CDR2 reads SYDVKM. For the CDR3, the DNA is TGTGCCAGCAAAGGAGGCGGAAAGTCACAAGAGACCCAGTACTTC. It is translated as CASKGGGKSQETQYF.

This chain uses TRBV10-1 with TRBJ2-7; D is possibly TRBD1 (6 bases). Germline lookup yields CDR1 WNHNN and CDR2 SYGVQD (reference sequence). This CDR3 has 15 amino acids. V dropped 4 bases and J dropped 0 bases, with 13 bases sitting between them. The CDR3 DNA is TGCGCCAGCAGTGGCCGGACAGTATCCTCCTACGAGCAGTACTTC. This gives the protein CASSGRTVSSYEQYF.

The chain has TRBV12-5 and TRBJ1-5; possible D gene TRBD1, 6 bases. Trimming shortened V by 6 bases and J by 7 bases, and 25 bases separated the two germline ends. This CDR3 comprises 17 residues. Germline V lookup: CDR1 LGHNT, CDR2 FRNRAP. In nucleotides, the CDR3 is TGTGCTAGTGGGCAAACACGACAGGAAGTCTACCTCCAGCCCCAGCATTTT. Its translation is CASGQTRQEVYLQPQHF.

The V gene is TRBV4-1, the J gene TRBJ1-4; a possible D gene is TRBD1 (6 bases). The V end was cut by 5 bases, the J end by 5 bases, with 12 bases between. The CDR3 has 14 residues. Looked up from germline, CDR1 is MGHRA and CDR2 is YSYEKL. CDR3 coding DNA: TGCGCCAGCAGCTTACAGGGCCCGAATGAAAAACTGTTTTTT. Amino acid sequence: CASSLQGPNEKLFF.

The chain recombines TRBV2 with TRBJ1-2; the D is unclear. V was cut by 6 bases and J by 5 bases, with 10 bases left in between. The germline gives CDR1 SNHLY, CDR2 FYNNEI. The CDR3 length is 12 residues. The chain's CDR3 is CASREDGYGYTF. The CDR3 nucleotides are TGTGCCAGCAGGGAGGACGGTTATGGCTACACCTTC.

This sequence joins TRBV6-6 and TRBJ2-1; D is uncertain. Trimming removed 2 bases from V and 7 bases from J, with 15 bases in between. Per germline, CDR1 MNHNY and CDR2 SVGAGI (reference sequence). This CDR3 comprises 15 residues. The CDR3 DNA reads TGTGCCAGCAGTTACGATTCCCCAGCGTGGAATGAGCAGTTCTTC. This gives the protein CASSYDSPAWNEQFF.

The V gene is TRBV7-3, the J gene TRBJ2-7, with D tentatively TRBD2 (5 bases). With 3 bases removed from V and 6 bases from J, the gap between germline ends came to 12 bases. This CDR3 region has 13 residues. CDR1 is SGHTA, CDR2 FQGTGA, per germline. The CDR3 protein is CASSLRAPLEQYF. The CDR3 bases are TGTGCCAGCAGCTTGCGGGCCCCGCTCGAGCAGTACTTC.

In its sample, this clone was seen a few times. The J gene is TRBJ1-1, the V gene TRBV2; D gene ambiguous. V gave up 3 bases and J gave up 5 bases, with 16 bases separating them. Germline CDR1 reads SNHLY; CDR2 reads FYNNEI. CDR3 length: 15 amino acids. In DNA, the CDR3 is TGTGCCAGCAGTGATAGCGGGCCCACCATTACTGAAGCTTTCTTT. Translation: CASSDSGPTITEAFF.

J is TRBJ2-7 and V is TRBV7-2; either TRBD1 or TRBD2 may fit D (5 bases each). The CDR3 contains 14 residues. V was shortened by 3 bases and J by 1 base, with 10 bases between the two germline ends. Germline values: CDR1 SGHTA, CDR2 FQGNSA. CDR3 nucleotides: TGTGCCAGCAGCTTGACGGGGCAGTCCTACGAGCAGTACTTC. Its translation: CASSLTGQSYEQYF.

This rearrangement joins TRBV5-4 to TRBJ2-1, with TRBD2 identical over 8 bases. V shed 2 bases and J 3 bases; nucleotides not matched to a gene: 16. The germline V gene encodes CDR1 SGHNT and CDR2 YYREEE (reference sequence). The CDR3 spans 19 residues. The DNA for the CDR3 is TGTGCCAGCAGCTTCGACCCGGGAGGGTCCCCGTTTTTCTACAATGAGCAGTTCTTC. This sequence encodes CASSFDPGGSPFFYNEQFF.

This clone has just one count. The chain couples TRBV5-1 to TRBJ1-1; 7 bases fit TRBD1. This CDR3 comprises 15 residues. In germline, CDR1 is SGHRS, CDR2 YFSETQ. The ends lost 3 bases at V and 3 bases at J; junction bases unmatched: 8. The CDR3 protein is CASSSLTGSDTEAFF. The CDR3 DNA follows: TGCGCCAGCAGCTCCTTGACAGGGTCGGACACTGAAGCTTTCTTT.

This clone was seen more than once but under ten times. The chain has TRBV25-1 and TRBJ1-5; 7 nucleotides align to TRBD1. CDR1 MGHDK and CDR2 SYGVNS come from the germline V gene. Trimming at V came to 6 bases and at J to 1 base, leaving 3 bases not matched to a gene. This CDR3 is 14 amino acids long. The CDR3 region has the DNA TGTGCCAGCAGCATGACAGGGAGCAATCAGCCCCAGCATTTT. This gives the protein CASSMTGSNQPQHF.

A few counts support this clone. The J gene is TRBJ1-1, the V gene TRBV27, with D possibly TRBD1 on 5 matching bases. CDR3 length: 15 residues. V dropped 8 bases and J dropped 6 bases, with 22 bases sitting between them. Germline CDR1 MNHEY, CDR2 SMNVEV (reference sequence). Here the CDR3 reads CASYPSRERDAEAFF. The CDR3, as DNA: TGTGCCAGCTACCCCTCCCGGGAGAGGGACGCTGAAGCTTTCTTT.

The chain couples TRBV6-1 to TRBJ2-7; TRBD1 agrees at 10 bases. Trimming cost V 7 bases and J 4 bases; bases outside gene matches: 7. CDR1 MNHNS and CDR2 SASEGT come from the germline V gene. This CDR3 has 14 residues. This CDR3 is CASKRQGALYEQYF. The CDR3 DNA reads TGTGCCAGCAAGCGACAGGGGGCTTTATACGAGCAGTACTTC.

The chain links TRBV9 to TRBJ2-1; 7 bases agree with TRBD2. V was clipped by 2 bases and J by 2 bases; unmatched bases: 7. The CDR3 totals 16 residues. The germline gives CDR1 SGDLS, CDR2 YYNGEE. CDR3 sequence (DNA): TGTGCCAGCAGCGTCCTGGGCGGGAGTGCCTACAATGAGCAGTTCTTC. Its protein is CASSVLGGSAYNEQFF.

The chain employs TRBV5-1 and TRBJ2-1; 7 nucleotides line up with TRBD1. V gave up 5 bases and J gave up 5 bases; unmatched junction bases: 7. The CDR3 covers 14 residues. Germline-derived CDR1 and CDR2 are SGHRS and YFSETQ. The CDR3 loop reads CASSYGQDNNEQFF. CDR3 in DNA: TGCGCCAGCAGTTACGGACAGGATAACAATGAGCAGTTCTTC. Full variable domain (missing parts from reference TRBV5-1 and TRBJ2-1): KAGVTQTPRYLIKTRGQQVTLSCSPISGHRSVSWYQQTPGQGLQFLFEYFSETQRNKGNFPGRFSGRQFSNSRSEMNVSTLELGDSALYLCASSYGQDNNEQFFGPGTRLTVL.

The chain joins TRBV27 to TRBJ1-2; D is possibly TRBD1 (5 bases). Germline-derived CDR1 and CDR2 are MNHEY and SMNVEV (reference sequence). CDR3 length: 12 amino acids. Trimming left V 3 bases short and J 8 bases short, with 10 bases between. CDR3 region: CASSLMGHGYTF. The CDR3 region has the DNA TGTGCCAGCAGTTTGATGGGGCACGGCTACACCTTC.